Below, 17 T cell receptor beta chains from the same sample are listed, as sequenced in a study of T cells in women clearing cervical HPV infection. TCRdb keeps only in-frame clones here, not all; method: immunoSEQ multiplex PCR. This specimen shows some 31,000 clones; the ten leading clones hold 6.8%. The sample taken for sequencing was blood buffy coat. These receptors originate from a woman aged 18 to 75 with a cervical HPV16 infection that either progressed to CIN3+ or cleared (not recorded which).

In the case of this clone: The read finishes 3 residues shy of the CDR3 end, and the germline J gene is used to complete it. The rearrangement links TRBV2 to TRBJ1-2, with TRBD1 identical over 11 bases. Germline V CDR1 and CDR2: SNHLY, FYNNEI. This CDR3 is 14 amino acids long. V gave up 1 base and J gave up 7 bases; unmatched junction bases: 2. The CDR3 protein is CASSEGTGGLGYTF. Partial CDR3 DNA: TGTGCCAGCAGTGAAGGGACAGGGGGCCTTGGC.

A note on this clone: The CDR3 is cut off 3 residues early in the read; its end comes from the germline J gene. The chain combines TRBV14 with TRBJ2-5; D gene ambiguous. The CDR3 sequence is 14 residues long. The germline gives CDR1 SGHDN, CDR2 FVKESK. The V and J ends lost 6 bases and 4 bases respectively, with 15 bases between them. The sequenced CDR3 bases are TGTGCCAGCAGGAAAAGCCCAGCGTCAGAGACC. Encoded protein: CASRKSPASET. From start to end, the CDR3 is CASRKSPASETQYF.

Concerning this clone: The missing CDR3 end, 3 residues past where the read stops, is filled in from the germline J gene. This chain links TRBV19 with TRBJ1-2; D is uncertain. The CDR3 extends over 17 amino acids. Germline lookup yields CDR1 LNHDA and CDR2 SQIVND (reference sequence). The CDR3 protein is CASSGLAGGPLSYDYTF. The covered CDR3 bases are TGTGCCAGTAGCGGACTAGCGGGAGGCCCCCTCTCCTACGAC. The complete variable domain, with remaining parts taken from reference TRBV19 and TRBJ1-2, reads DGGITQSPKYLFRKEGQNVTLSCEQNLNHDAMYWYRQDPGQGLRLIYYSQIVNDFQKGDIAEGYSVSREKKESFPLTVTSAQKNPTAFYLCASSGLAGGPLSYDYTFGSGTRLTVV.

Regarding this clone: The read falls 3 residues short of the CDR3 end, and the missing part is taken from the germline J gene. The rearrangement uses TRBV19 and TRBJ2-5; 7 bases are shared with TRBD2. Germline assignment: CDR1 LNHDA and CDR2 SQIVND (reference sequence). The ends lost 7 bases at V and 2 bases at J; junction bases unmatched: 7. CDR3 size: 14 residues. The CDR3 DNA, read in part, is TGTGCCAGTAACGCCGGGACTACTCAAGAGACC. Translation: CASNAGTTQET. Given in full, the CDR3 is CASNAGTTQETQYF.

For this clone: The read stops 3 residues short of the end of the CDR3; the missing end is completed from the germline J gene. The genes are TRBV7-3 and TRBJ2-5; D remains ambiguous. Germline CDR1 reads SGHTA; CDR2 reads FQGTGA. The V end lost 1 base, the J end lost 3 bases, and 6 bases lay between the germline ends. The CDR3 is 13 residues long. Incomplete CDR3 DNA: TGTGCCAGCAGCTTAAGAAGGGAAGAGACC. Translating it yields CASSLRREET. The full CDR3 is CASSLRREETQYF. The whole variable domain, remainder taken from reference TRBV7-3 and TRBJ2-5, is GAGVSQTPSNKVTEKGKYVELRCDPISGHTALYWYRQSLGQGPEFLIYFQGTGAADDSGLPNDRFFAVRPEGSVSTLKIQRTERGDSAVYLCASSLRREETQYFGPGTRLLVL.

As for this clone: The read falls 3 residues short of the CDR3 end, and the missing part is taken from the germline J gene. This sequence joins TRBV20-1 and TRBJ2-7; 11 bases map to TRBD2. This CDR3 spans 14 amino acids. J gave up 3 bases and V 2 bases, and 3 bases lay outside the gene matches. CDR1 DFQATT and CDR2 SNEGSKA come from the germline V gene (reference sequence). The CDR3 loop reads CSARTSGSVYEQYF. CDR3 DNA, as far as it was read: TGCAGTGCTAGAACTAGCGGGAGCGTCTACGAG.

The sequenced CDR3 bases are TGTGCCAGCTCACCGGCCCTGACAGAGAACACTGAA. Residues: CASSPALTENTE. The full CDR3 protein is CASSPALTENTEAFF. The chain carries TRBV18 and TRBJ1-1; tentative D call: TRBD1 (5 bases). The read is 3 residues too short to cover the CDR3 end, so that end is filled in from the germline J gene. The CDR3 has 15 residues. V lost 3 bases, J lost 1 base, and 12 bases lay in between. Per the germline V gene, CDR1 is KGHSH and CDR2 is LQKENI.

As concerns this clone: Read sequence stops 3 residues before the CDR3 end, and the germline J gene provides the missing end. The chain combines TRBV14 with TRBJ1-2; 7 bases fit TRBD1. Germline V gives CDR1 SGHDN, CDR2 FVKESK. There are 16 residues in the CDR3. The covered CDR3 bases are TGTGCCAGCAGCCAAGACTTGAGCAACAGGGGCAATGAC. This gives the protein CASSQDLSNRGND. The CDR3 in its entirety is CASSQDLSNRGNDYTF.

CDR3 loop: CASSYPLDRELYDYTF. The sequenced CDR3 bases are TGTGCCAGCAGTTATCCCCTCGACAGGGAGTTGTACGAC. The rearrangement links TRBV6-2 or TRBV6-3 to TRBJ1-2; 7 bases line up with TRBD1. The missing CDR3 end, 3 residues past where the read stops, is filled in from the germline J gene. CDR3 size: 16 residues. CDR1 and CDR2 (germline): MNHEY, SVGEGT.

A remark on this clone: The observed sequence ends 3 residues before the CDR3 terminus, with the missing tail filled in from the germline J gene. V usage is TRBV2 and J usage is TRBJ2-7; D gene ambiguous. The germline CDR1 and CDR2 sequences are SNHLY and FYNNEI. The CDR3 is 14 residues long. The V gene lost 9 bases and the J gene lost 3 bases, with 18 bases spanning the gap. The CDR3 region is CASRGQAGYYEQYF. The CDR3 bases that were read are TGTGCCAGTCGAGGTCAGGCAGGATACTACGAG.

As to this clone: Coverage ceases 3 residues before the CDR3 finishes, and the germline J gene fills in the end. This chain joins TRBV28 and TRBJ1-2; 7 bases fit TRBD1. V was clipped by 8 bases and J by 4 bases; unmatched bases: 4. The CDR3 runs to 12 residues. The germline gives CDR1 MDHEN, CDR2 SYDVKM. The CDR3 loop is CASLTGAYGYTF. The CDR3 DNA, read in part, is TGTGCCAGCCTAACAGGGGCCTATGGC.

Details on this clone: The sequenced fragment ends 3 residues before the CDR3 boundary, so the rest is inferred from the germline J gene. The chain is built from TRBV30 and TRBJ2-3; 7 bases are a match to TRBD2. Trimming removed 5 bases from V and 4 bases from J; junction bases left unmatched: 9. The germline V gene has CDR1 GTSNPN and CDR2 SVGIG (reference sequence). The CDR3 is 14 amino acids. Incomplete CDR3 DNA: TGTGCCTGGGGACCTTGGGGGGGTCCAGATACG. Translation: CAWGPWGGPDT. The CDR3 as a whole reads CAWGPWGGPDTQYF.

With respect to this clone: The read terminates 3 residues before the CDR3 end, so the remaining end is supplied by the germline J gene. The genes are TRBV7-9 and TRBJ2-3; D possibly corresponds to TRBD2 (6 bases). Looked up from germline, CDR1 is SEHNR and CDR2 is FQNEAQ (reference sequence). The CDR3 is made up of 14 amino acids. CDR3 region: CASSVRLVQETQYF. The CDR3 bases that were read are TGTGCCAGCAGCGTAAGACTAGTCCAAGAGACG.

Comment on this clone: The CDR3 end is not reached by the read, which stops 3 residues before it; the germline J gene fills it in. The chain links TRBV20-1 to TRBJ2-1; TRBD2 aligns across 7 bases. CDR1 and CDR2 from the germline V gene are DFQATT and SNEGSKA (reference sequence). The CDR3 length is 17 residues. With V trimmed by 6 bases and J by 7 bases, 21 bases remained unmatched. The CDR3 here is CSAIPSRFGGRGNEQFF. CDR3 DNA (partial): TGCAGTGCCATTCCCTCTCGATTTGGCGGGAGAGGGAATGAG.

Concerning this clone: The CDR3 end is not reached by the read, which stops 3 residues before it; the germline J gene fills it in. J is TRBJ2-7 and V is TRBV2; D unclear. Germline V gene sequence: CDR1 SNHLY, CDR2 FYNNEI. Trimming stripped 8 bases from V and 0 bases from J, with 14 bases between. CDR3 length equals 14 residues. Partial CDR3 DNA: TGTGCCAGCGCGGAGAGAATCAGCTCCTACGAG. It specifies CASAERISSYE. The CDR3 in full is CASAERISSYEQYF.

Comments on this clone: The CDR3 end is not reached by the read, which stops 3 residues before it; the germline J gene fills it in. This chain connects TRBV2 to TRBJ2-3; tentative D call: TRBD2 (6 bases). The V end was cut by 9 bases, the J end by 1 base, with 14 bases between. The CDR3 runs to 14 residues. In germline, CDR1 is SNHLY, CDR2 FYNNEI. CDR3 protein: CASRSRGGTDTQYF. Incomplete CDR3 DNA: TGTGCCAGTAGGTCGCGGGGCGGCACAGATACG. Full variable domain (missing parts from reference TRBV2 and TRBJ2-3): EPEVTQTPSHQVTQMGQEVILRCVPISNHLYFYWYRQILGQKVEFLVSFYNNEISEKSEIFDDQFSVERPDGSNFTLKIRSTKLEDSAMYFCASRSRGGTDTQYFGPGTRLTVL.

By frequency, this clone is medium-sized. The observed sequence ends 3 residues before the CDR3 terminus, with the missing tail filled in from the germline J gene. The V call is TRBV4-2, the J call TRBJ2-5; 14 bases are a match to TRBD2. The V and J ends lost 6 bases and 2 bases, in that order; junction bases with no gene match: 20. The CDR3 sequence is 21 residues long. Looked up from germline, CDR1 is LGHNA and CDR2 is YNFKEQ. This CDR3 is CASRQSRGLAGVRELQETQYF. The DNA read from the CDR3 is TGTGCCAGCAGACAAAGTCGGGGACTAGCGGGAGTCCGGGAGCTACAAGAGACC.